This T cell receptor beta chain was profiled in a study of blood T cell repertoires in COVID-19 (TCRdb year 2020). About the investigation overall: Samples covering the acute and convalescent phases of COVID-19 were provided by collaborators in the United States, Italy and Spain. The material from the prospective study consisted of cDNA or gDNA derived from T cells, B-cell-depleted T cells, or PBMCs. The dataset comprised deeply sampled blood TCRbeta repertoires from subjects exposed to, actively infected with, or recovered from COVID-19. The repertoires were released in a freely available public database meant as a resource for research on the immune response to SARS-CoV-2. The samples were drawn from two sources: the first 160 participants of the ongoing ImmuneRACE study, and 1,200 or so subjects contributed by 6 global collaborators. Sample metadata almost always included a de-identified subject ID, COVID-19 status, age in years and sex. Where available, HLA class I and class II types were taken from metadata supplied by the sample provider and were not determined by assay-based typing.

In Seattle, one collaborating source enrolled patients while the infection was active and tracked those patients longitudinally over the course of disease. Collaborating institutions collected whole blood in K2EDTA tubes following their own protocols. For TCRbeta analysis, collaborator samples were shipped as frozen whole blood, as isolated PBMCs, or as DNA extracted from either sample type. To note about this clone: The antigen it binds to is not known. One base away there is no much larger clone; base qualities are not given.

General study outcomes and caveats: How much clinical and demographic metadata was included differed by source and by participant, and the metadata was provided uncurated.

CDR3 length: 13 amino acids, cysteine to phenylalanine. The only DNA kept is the CDR3, 39 bases in frame from the first base. At the junction V is shortened by 6 bases and J by 0 bases, with 5 bases in between. The germline V gene provides CDR1 MNHEY and CDR2 SVGAGI. The immunoSEQ Assay, a bias-controlled multiplex PCR, was used to amplify TCRbeta CDR3 regions from genomic DNA. Processing in the source paper ran as follows. The number of nucleated cells in each sample was estimated from the amplification of reference gene primers within the assay. To quantify the absolute abundance of each unique TCRbeta CDR3 rearrangement, sequence reads were collapsed and filtered. For each sample, productive Simpson clonality was calculated as the square root of Simpson's diversity index over productive rearrangements. TCRdb holds this immuneACCESS table with in-frame rearrangements only. Some clones are missing; in checked studies, unresolved V genes explain under half, and the rest has no known cause. The V and J calls and clone size are taken from that table; D and trimming were inferred from the DNA. The sample table holds 150,000 to 200,000 clones, of which 79% were seen once. Clones ranked in the top ten supply roughly 5.6% of the sample.

The chain couples TRBV6-5 to TRBJ2-2; the D segment could be TRBD2, given 5 matching bases. Specimen: peripheral blood. The TCR comes from a woman aged 40 to 50 with COVID-19, enrolled during active disease. The CDR3 in this case is CASREANTGELFF. The nucleotides read TGTGCCAGCAGGGAGGCGAACACCGGGGAGCTGTTTTTT.